Listed here are 27 T cell receptor beta chains from one sample, sequenced in a study of neoadjuvant anti-PD-1 for oral cavity cancer. Clones were read by immunoSEQ multiplex PCR, and TCRdb kept only the in-frame ones, dropping some. The repertoire holds tens of thousands of clones, with around 83% as singletons. The specimen was PBMCs, collected before nivolumab (anti-PD-1) treatment. The receptor source for this set is a person aged 40 to 85 with oral cavity squamous cell carcinoma.

The rearrangement uses TRBV5-1 and TRBJ1-2; perhaps TRBD1 as D (5 bases). This CDR3 has 13 amino acids. The germline V gene has CDR1 SGHRS and CDR2 YFSETQ. Trimming pared 8 bases from V and 6 bases from J, leaving 17 bases between. The CDR3 sequence: CASHSPGRDGYTF. For the CDR3, the DNA is TGCGCCAGTCACAGCCCGGGACGGGATGGCTACACCTTC.

In its sample, this clone was seen a few times. The V gene is TRBV6-1, the J gene TRBJ1-1; no reliable D call. This CDR3 has 19 amino acids. Germline assignment: CDR1 MNHNS and CDR2 SASEGT. V shed 4 bases and J shed 0 bases, with 24 bases lying between them. Here the CDR3 reads CASSGYRQGRLLMNTEAFF. The DNA for the CDR3 is TGTGCCAGCAGTGGCTATCGACAAGGCAGACTCCTCATGAACACTGAAGCTTTCTTT.

The J gene is TRBJ2-2, the V gene TRBV11-2; possibly TRBD1 for D (6 bases). Germline CDR1 SGHAT, CDR2 FQNNGV. V lost 3 bases to trimming and J lost 1 base, with 12 bases between them. The CDR3 has 16 amino acids. The CDR3 DNA sequence: TGTGCCAGCAGCTTTCAAACAGGGATGAACACCGGGGAGCTGTTTTTT. Translation gives CASSFQTGMNTGELFF.

The CDR3 region is CASSEGGVDYGYTF. Here the CDR3 DNA reads TGTGCCAGCAGTGAAGGGGGGGTCGACTATGGCTACACCTTC. The genes are TRBV6-1 and TRBJ1-2, with D possibly matching TRBD1 (5 bases). Germline V gene sequence: CDR1 MNHNS, CDR2 SASEGT. The germline V and J ends were trimmed by 1 base and 3 bases, with 9 bases remaining between them. The CDR3 is 14 amino acids.

The gene calls are TRBV11-2 and TRBJ1-1; perhaps TRBD1 as D (5 bases). From germline, CDR1 is SGHAT and CDR2 FQNNGV. The CDR3 covers 14 residues. V shed 3 bases and J shed 3 bases, with 11 bases lying between them. The CDR3 spells CASSFRDGYTEAFF. The DNA for the CDR3 is TGTGCCAGCAGCTTCCGGGACGGATACACTGAAGCTTTCTTT. The entire variable domain, with the rest obtained from reference TRBV11-2 and TRBJ1-1, is as follows: EAGVAQSPRYKIIEKRQSVAFWCNPISGHATLYWYQQILGQGPKLLIQFQNNGVVDDSQLPKDRFSAERLKGVDSTLKIQPAKLEDSAVYLCASSFRDGYTEAFFGQGTRLTVV.

The chain joins TRBV10-3 to TRBJ1-6; D unresolved. Trimming cost V 3 bases and J 0 bases, with 6 bases left between them. CDR3 length equals 15 residues. The germline V gene has CDR1 ENHRY and CDR2 SYGVKD. The CDR3, as DNA: TGTGCCATCAGTGACTCCAGCTCCTATAATTCACCCCTCCACTTT. This translates into CAISDSSSYNSPLHF.

The rearrangement uses TRBV7-3 and TRBJ2-6, with a weak D call TRBD2 (6 bases). The ends were cut back, 2 bases at V and 4 bases at J, with 9 bases in the middle. Germline loops: CDR1 SGHTA, CDR2 FQGTGA. The CDR3 loop spans 15 amino acids. CDR3: CASSLQGLGANVLTF. The CDR3 nucleotides read TGTGCCAGCAGCTTACAGGGACTCGGGGCCAACGTCCTGACTTTC.

This sequence joins TRBV30 and TRBJ2-7; D gene unclear. Trimming cost V 2 bases and J 2 bases, with 7 bases left between them. Germline loops: CDR1 GTSNPN, CDR2 SVGIG (reference sequence). This CDR3 contains 12 residues. The CDR3 is CAWSTSPYEQYF. The CDR3 DNA is TGTGCCTGGAGTACGTCCCCCTACGAGCAGTACTTC.

V and J are TRBV5-4 and TRBJ2-5; 13 bases agree with TRBD2. V lost 3 bases to trimming and J lost 0 bases; unmatched junction nucleotides: 8. CDR1 is SGHNT, CDR2 YYREEE, per germline (reference sequence). The CDR3 sequence is 18 residues long. CDR3: CASSSGLAGTSYQETQYF. The CDR3 region has the DNA TGTGCCAGCAGCTCGGGACTAGCGGGGACATCATACCAAGAGACCCAGTACTTC.

V usage is TRBV10-3 and J usage is TRBJ1-1; tentatively, D is TRBD1 (5 bases). V dropped 5 bases and J dropped 7 bases, with 8 bases sitting between them. In germline, CDR1 is ENHRY, CDR2 SYGVKD. This CDR3 comprises 11 residues. The CDR3 spells CAISWGFEAFF. Written as DNA, the CDR3 is TGTGCCATCAGTTGGGGGTTTGAAGCTTTCTTT.

The rearrangement links TRBV6-1 to TRBJ2-1; TRBD1 matches 7 bases. Trimming took 6 bases from V and 2 from J; bases not matched to a gene: 4. The V gene's germline CDR1 is MNHNS and CDR2 SASEGT. This CDR3 has 14 residues. The CDR3 spells CASRGTDAYNEQFF. Written as DNA, the CDR3 is TGTGCCAGCAGGGGGACAGATGCCTACAATGAGCAGTTCTTC.

This clone was observed a single time. This rearrangement joins TRBV19 to TRBJ1-2; D not resolved. Trimming shortened V by 3 bases and J by 6 bases, and 5 bases separated the two germline ends. The length of the CDR3 is 11 residues. Germline V gene data show CDR1 as LNHDA and CDR2 as SQIVND (reference sequence). The CDR3 DNA follows: TGTGCCAGTAGTATCGGGGATGGCTACACCTTC. Translation: CASSIGDGYTF.

The chain combines TRBV27 with TRBJ2-7, with D possibly TRBD2 on 6 matching bases. Trimming took off 2 bases at V and 3 bases at J, with 14 bases between the two ends. Germline V lookup: CDR1 MNHEY, CDR2 SMNVEV (reference sequence). The CDR3 consists of 15 residues. CDR3 region: CASSLGTGLRYEQYF. The CDR3 coding sequence is TGTGCCAGCAGTTTAGGAACGGGACTCCGCTACGAGCAGTACTTC.

The V and J genes are TRBV7-2 and TRBJ2-1; D gene ambiguous. The germline gives CDR1 SGHTA, CDR2 FQGNSA. Between the trimmed V and J ends, which lost 1 base and 2 bases, there was a span of 9 bases. CDR3 size: 15 residues. The CDR3 loop is CASSLGVGTYNEQFF. Written as DNA, the CDR3 is TGTGCCAGCAGCTTAGGGGTCGGTACCTACAATGAGCAGTTCTTC.

This rearrangement joins TRBV19 to TRBJ1-2, with D unclear. The V and J ends lost 6 bases and 2 bases respectively, with 10 bases between them. This CDR3 has 13 amino acids. Germline V lookup: CDR1 LNHDA, CDR2 SQIVND (reference sequence). CDR3 protein: CASRDDANYGYTF. The CDR3 DNA reads TGTGCCAGTAGAGACGACGCCAACTATGGCTACACCTTC.

The chain is built from TRBV7-9 and TRBJ2-1; D may match TRBD1 or TRBD2 (6 bases each). V was cut by 6 bases and J by 2 bases, with 17 bases left in between. CDR1 and CDR2 from the germline V gene are SEHNR and FQNEAQ (reference sequence). The CDR3 is 16 residues long. CDR3: CASRSKGGRTYNEQFF. CDR3 DNA sequence: TGTGCCAGCAGATCAAAGGGGGGTCGGACCTACAATGAGCAGTTCTTC.

The chain carries TRBV18 and TRBJ2-7; possibly TRBD1 for D (6 bases). The germline gives CDR1 KGHSH, CDR2 LQKENI. Trimming took off 5 bases at V and 2 bases at J, with 16 bases between the two ends. This CDR3 spans 15 amino acids. CDR3 amino acids: CASSSSRQAAYEQYF. CDR3 nucleotides: TGTGCCAGCTCATCCTCTCGACAGGCCGCCTACGAGCAGTACTTC.

This chain uses TRBV5-1 with TRBJ1-3, with TRBD1 as a possible D gene (5 bases). This CDR3 comprises 16 residues. In germline, CDR1 is SGHRS, CDR2 YFSETQ. Trimming took off 0 bases at V and 0 bases at J, with 10 bases between the two ends. Written as DNA, the CDR3 is TGCGCCAGCAGCTTGGTTGAGGGGTCCTCTGGAAACACCATATATTTT. Residues: CASSLVEGSSGNTIYF.

The chain joins TRBV30 to TRBJ1-2; D possibly corresponds to TRBD1 (5 bases). Germline V gene lookup returns CDR1 GTSNPN and CDR2 SVGIG (reference sequence). The CDR3 runs to 13 residues. Deletions cut 1 base from V and 8 bases from J, with 14 bases between. The CDR3 here is CAWSASPGAGYTF. The CDR3 DNA sequence: TGTGCCTGGAGTGCCTCGCCCGGGGCGGGCTACACCTTC. Full variable domain (outside the CDR3, taken from reference TRBV30 and TRBJ1-2): SQTIHQWPATLVQPVGSPLSLECTVEGTSNPNLYWYRQAAGRGLQLLFYSVGIGQISSEVPQNLSASRPQDRQFILSSKKLLLSDSGFYLCAWSASPGAGYTFGSGTRLTVV.

This clone has a single count. The chain joins TRBV5-1 to TRBJ1-2; no firm D call. CDR3 length equals 15 residues. Germline loops: CDR1 SGHRS, CDR2 YFSETQ. V was trimmed by 2 bases and J by 3 bases, leaving 14 bases between them. CDR3 DNA sequence: TGCGCCAGCAGCTTAGTGGCCGTCGGGGACTATGGCTACACCTTC. This sequence encodes CASSLVAVGDYGYTF. Based on the CDR3 plus reference TRBV5-1 and TRBJ1-2, the full variable domain is KAGVTQTPRYLIKTRGQQVTLSCSPISGHRSVSWYQQTPGQGLQFLFEYFSETQRNKGNFPGRFSGRQFSNSRSEMNVSTLELGDSALYLCASSLVAVGDYGYTFGSGTRLTVV.

The genes are TRBV11-2 and TRBJ2-5; no clear D. Germline V gene sequence: CDR1 SGHAT, CDR2 FQNNGV. Trimming took 5 bases from V and 5 from J, leaving 9 bases between them. The CDR3 has 12 residues. The CDR3 reads CASSRLEETQYF. The CDR3 coding sequence is TGTGCCAGCAGCCGGCTAGAGGAGACCCAGTACTTC.

In this sample, this clone turned up once. The rearrangement joins TRBV13 to TRBJ2-1; no reliable D call. Trimming pared 4 bases from V and 10 bases from J, leaving 8 bases between. Germline V CDR1 and CDR2: PRHDT, FYEKMQ (reference sequence). The CDR3 extends over 11 amino acids. The CDR3 coding sequence is TGTGCCAGCAGCTCCCTTAGGGAGCAGTTCTTC. Protein: CASSSLREQFF.

The chain links TRBV27 to TRBJ2-7, with 8 bases fitting TRBD1. The CDR3 is made up of 12 amino acids. Germline V lookup: CDR1 MNHEY, CDR2 SMNVEV (reference sequence). V shed 5 bases and J 7 bases; nucleotides not matched to a gene: 4. The CDR3 region is CASSPDRVEQYF. The CDR3 bases are TGTGCCAGCAGTCCGGACAGGGTTGAGCAGTACTTC.

The chain joins TRBV7-9 to TRBJ2-2; the D gene is possibly TRBD2 (5 bases). The V end was cut by 7 bases, the J end by 4 bases, with 10 bases between. Germline CDR1 and CDR2: SEHNR and FQNEAQ (reference sequence). This CDR3 comprises 13 residues. The CDR3 spells CASTRGSTGELFF. CDR3 nucleotides: TGTGCCAGCACCCGTGGGAGCACCGGGGAGCTGTTTTTT.

This clone has only a few counts. The chain carries TRBV18 and TRBJ1-1; no clear D. The germline gives CDR1 KGHSH, CDR2 LQKENI. V lost 5 bases and J 5 bases, leaving 24 bases between the germline ends. This CDR3 contains 17 residues. The CDR3 coding sequence is TGTGCCAGCTCAACATACGAATTCCCTGAGGGAGTAACTGAAGCTTTCTTT. It encodes CASSTYEFPEGVTEAFF. Full variable domain (missing parts from reference TRBV18 and TRBJ1-1): NAGVMQNPRHLVRRRGQEARLRCSPMKGHSHVYWYRQLPEEGLKFMVYLQKENIIDESGMPKERFSAEFPKEGPSILRIQQVVRGDSAAYFCASSTYEFPEGVTEAFFGQGTRLTVV.

The chain links TRBV10-3 to TRBJ1-2, with TRBD1 as a possible D gene (6 bases). Germline CDR1 ENHRY, CDR2 SYGVKD. Trimming stripped 5 bases from V and 2 bases from J, with 18 bases between. The CDR3 runs 16 residues. This chain's CDR3 is CAISNRQGLRNYGYTF. CDR3 bases: TGTGCCATCAGTAACCGCCAGGGGCTTCGAAACTATGGCTACACCTTC.

The chain combines TRBV11-1 with TRBJ2-1, with D perhaps given as TRBD1 or TRBD2 (5 bases each). Per the germline V gene, CDR1 is SGHAT and CDR2 is FQDESV (reference sequence). V lost 0 bases, J lost 16 bases, and 13 bases lay in between. The CDR3 is 12 amino acids. CDR3 coding DNA: TGTGCCAGCAGCTTAGCGAGGGGCAGATCTTTCTTC. Protein product: CASSLARGRSFF. The entire variable domain, with the rest obtained from reference TRBV11-1 and TRBJ2-1, is as follows: EAEVAQSPRYKITEKSQAVAFWCDPISGHATLYWYRQILGQGPELLVQFQDESVVDDSQLPKDRFSAERLKGVDSTLKIQPAELGDSAMYLCASSLARGRSFFGPGTRLTVL.